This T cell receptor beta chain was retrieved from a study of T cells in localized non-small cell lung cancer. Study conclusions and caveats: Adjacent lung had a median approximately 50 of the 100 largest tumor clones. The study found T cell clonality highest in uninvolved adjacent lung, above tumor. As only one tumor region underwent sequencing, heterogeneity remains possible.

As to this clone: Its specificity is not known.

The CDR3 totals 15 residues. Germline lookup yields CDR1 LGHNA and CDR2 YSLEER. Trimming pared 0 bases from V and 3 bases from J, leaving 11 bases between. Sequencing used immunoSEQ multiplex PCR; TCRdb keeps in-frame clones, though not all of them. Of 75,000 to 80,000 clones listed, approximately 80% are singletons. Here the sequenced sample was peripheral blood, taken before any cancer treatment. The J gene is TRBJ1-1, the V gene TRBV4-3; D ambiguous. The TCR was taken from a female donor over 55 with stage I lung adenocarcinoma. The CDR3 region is CASSQDIIADTEAFF. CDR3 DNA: TGCGCCAGCAGCCAAGATATAATTGCGGACACTGAAGCTTTCTTT.